These T cell receptor beta chains were read from a single sample in a study of T-cell reconstitution after alpha-beta-depleted transplantation in children. TCRdb re-analysed the PCR reads in MiXCR, keeping a single row per CDR3 protein. The profile covers approximately 250,000 distinct CDR3 sequences, with roughly 25% appearing a single time and 2.6% taken by the ten largest. The sample consisted of PBMCs, taken before TCRalphabeta/CD19-depleted stem cell transplant. The receptor source for this set is a girl aged 2-10 years with Fanconi anemia, due to receive a stem cell transplant. Each CDR3 is given with its conserved first and last residue. The D gene is left open where the match is weak. Expanded clones are given a class, and other clones once, few, many or no size at all.

V gene: TRBV4-2; clone size: many; J gene: TRBJ2-1; D gene: NA; CDR3 DNA: TGTGCCAGCAGCCTTCAAAAGCTTGAGCAGTTCTTC; CDR3 protein: CASSLQKLEQFF
V gene: TRBV29-1; clone size: many; J gene: TRBJ2-7; D gene: TRBD1; CDR3 DNA: TGCAGCGTTGAAGCGACAGGGGGCCACGAGCAGTACTTC; CDR3 protein: CSVEATGGHEQYF
V gene: TRBV29-1; clone size: NA; J gene: TRBJ2-7; D gene: TRBD2; CDR3 DNA: TGCAGCGCACTAGCGGGGTCCTACGAGCAGTACTTC; CDR3 protein: CSALAGSYEQYF
V gene: TRBV29-1; clone size: many; J gene: TRBJ2-2; D gene: NA; CDR3 DNA: TGCAGCGTTGAAGGGGGTAGGGACACCGGGGAGCTGTTTTTT; CDR3 protein: CSVEGGRDTGELFF
V gene: TRBV20-1; clone size: many; J gene: TRBJ2-1; D gene: TRBD2; CDR3 DNA: TGCAGTGCTTCGCCTCTACCGGGACTAGTATTTGAGCAGTTCTTC; CDR3 protein: CSASPLPGLVFEQFF
V gene: TRBV20-1; clone size: NA; J gene: TRBJ2-2; D gene: NA; CDR3 DNA: TGCAGTGCTAGCTGGGGACCCCAATCCGGGGAGCTGTTTTTT; CDR3 protein: CSASWGPQSGELFF
V gene: TRBV28; clone size: few; J gene: TRBJ1-5; D gene: NA; CDR3 DNA: TGTGCCACCAGTCTTCCTTTCCAGCCCCAGCATTTT; CDR3 protein: CATSLPFQPQHF
V gene: TRBV12-3/TRBV12-4; clone size: many; J gene: TRBJ1-2; D gene: NA; CDR3 DNA: TGTGCCAGCAACCACAGGGCCATGAAGGGCGGCTACACCTTC; CDR3 protein: CASNHRAMKGGYTF
V gene: TRBV6-5; clone size: many; J gene: TRBJ2-2; D gene: NA; CDR3 DNA: TGTGCCAGCAGTTACATCGGGGTCGGAGTCACCGGGGAGCTGTTTTTT; CDR3 protein: CASSYIGVGVTGELFF
V gene: TRBV7-2; clone size: NA; J gene: TRBJ1-1; D gene: NA; CDR3 DNA: TGTGCCAGCAGCCCACGCCACCCCGGGCCAACTGAAGCTTTCTTT; CDR3 protein: CASSPRHPGPTEAFF
V gene: TRBV20-1; clone size: NA; J gene: TRBJ1-1; D gene: NA; CDR3 DNA: TGCAGGGGCACTGAAGCTTTCTTT; CDR3 protein: CRGTEAFF
V gene: TRBV7-2; clone size: many; J gene: TRBJ2-1; D gene: TRBD2; CDR3 DNA: TGTGCCAGCAGCATCACTAGCGGGGGAGGATACAATGAGCAGTTCTTC; CDR3 protein: CASSITSGGGYNEQFF
V gene: TRBV7-3; clone size: NA; J gene: TRBJ1-1; D gene: NA; CDR3 DNA: TGTGCCAGCAGCCTCTCAGGCTACACTGAAGCTTTCTTT; CDR3 protein: CASSLSGYTEAFF
V gene: TRBV5-1; clone size: NA; J gene: TRBJ2-7; D gene: NA; CDR3 DNA: TGCGCCAGCAGCTGGTTCCTGGGAGATTGGGGAGCCTACGAGCAGTACTTC; CDR3 protein: CASSWFLGDWGAYEQYF
V gene: TRBV12-3/TRBV12-4; clone size: many; J gene: TRBJ2-7; D gene: TRBD2; CDR3 DNA: TGTGCCAGCAGTCAATTAGCGGGAGGGTTCTCCTACGAGCAGTACTTC; CDR3 protein: CASSQLAGGFSYEQYF
V gene: TRBV18; clone size: once; J gene: TRBJ2-3; D gene: NA; CDR3 DNA: TGTGCCAGCTCACCCCGACCTGGGACAGATACGCAGTATTTT; CDR3 protein: CASSPRPGTDTQYF
V gene: TRBV20-1; clone size: NA; J gene: TRBJ2-7; D gene: TRBD2; CDR3 DNA: TGCAGTGCTGGACTAGCGGGAGAGGTCTACTACGAGCAGTACTTC; CDR3 protein: CSAGLAGEVYYEQYF
V gene: TRBV20-1; clone size: NA; J gene: TRBJ2-3; D gene: NA; CDR3 DNA: TGCAGTGCTAGAGAGCCTCGGACAGATACGCAGTATTTT; CDR3 protein: CSAREPRTDTQYF
V gene: TRBV7-9; clone size: few; J gene: TRBJ1-3; D gene: TRBD1; CDR3 DNA: TGTGCCAGCAGCTGGACAGGGGAAGGAAACACCATATATTTT; CDR3 protein: CASSWTGEGNTIYF
V gene: TRBV12-3/TRBV12-4; clone size: few; J gene: TRBJ2-3; D gene: TRBD1; CDR3 DNA: TGTGCCAGCAGTTTCTCGGGGACAGGGGCAGATACGCAGTATTTT; CDR3 protein: CASSFSGTGADTQYF
V gene: TRBV7-2; clone size: many; J gene: TRBJ2-7; D gene: TRBD2; CDR3 DNA: TGTGCCAGCAGCTTAAGCGGGGGGCAGAGCTACGAGCAGTACTTC; CDR3 protein: CASSLSGGQSYEQYF
V gene: TRBV7-3; clone size: NA; J gene: TRBJ2-1; D gene: TRBD2; CDR3 DNA: TGTGCCAGCAGCGCCGTAGCGGGGGGGCCGAGTGAGCAGTTCTTC; CDR3 protein: CASSAVAGGPSEQFF
V gene: TRBV14; clone size: NA; J gene: TRBJ2-5; D gene: TRBD2; CDR3 DNA: TGTGCCAGCAGCCAACCAACCCCGACTAGCGATAGAAAAGAGACCCAGTACTTC; CDR3 protein: CASSQPTPTSDRKETQYF
V gene: TRBV11-2; clone size: NA; J gene: TRBJ2-2; D gene: TRBD2; CDR3 DNA: TGTGCCAGCAGCTTTGGACTAGCGGGAGGGCCGAACACCGGGGAGCTGTTTTTT; CDR3 protein: CASSFGLAGGPNTGELFF
V gene: TRBV29-1; clone size: NA; J gene: TRBJ2-5; D gene: NA; CDR3 DNA: TGCAGCGTTGAAGGGGGAACTCGCCTACGGCAAGAGACCCAGTACTTC; CDR3 protein: CSVEGGTRLRQETQYF
V gene: TRBV6-1; clone size: NA; J gene: TRBJ1-5; D gene: NA; CDR3 DNA: TGTGCCAGCAGTCCAAGCATCCCTTATAGCAATCAGCCCCAGCATTTT; CDR3 protein: CASSPSIPYSNQPQHF
V gene: TRBV10-3; clone size: many; J gene: TRBJ2-7; D gene: NA; CDR3 DNA: TGTGCCGTCAGGGGGGACGGCTCCTACGAGCAGTACTTC; CDR3 protein: CAVRGDGSYEQYF
V gene: TRBV20-1; clone size: many; J gene: TRBJ2-5; D gene: TRBD2; CDR3 DNA: TGCAGTGCCTACGGACTAGCGGGGGTCCAAGAGACCCAGTACTTC; CDR3 protein: CSAYGLAGVQETQYF
V gene: TRBV12-3/TRBV12-4; clone size: NA; J gene: TRBJ2-1; D gene: TRBD2; CDR3 DNA: TGTGCCAGCAAGCTAGCGGGAGCCCGGAATGAGCAGTTCTTC; CDR3 protein: CASKLAGARNEQFF
V gene: TRBV29-1; clone size: many; J gene: TRBJ2-6; D gene: NA; CDR3 DNA: TGCAGCGCCGGGACACCGAAGAGCTCTGGGGCCAACGTCCTGACTTTC; CDR3 protein: CSAGTPKSSGANVLTF
V gene: TRBV7-9; clone size: NA; J gene: TRBJ2-3; D gene: TRBD1; CDR3 DNA: TGTGCCAGCAGCCAAACAGGGGGAGGCACAGATACGCAGTATTTT; CDR3 protein: CASSQTGGGTDTQYF
V gene: TRBV20-1; clone size: NA; J gene: TRBJ2-1; D gene: TRBD2; CDR3 DNA: TGCAGTGCTCAAGGACTAGTCTCCGACAATGAGCAGTTCTTC; CDR3 protein: CSAQGLVSDNEQFF
V gene: TRBV7-3; clone size: NA; J gene: TRBJ2-3; D gene: NA; CDR3 DNA: TGTGCCAGCAGCTTAATCGGAGTTGCCACAGATACGCAGTATTTT; CDR3 protein: CASSLIGVATDTQYF
V gene: TRBV12-3/TRBV12-4; clone size: many; J gene: TRBJ2-5; D gene: NA; CDR3 DNA: TGTGCCAGCAGTGGTTCGACCCTTCGGGAAGAGACCCAGTACTTC; CDR3 protein: CASSGSTLREETQYF
V gene: TRBV11-2; clone size: few; J gene: TRBJ2-3; D gene: TRBD2; CDR3 DNA: TGTGCCAGCAGCTTCGTGTTTTGGGCTAGCGGGAGTAGGCACACAGATACGCAGTATTTT; CDR3 protein: CASSFVFWASGSRHTDTQYF
V gene: TRBV29-1; clone size: few; J gene: TRBJ1-2; D gene: TRBD1; CDR3 DNA: TGCAGCGTGGGACAGGGAGCTAACTATGGCTACACCTTC; CDR3 protein: CSVGQGANYGYTF
V gene: TRBV7-9; clone size: many; J gene: TRBJ2-5; D gene: TRBD2; CDR3 DNA: TGTGCCAGCAGCTTATCCAGCGGGGGCCAAGAGACCCAGTACTTC; CDR3 protein: CASSLSSGGQETQYF
V gene: TRBV7-2; clone size: few; J gene: TRBJ2-7; D gene: NA; CDR3 DNA: TGTGCCAGCAGCTTTACCAAGGACGTCTACGAGCAGTACTTC; CDR3 protein: CASSFTKDVYEQYF
V gene: TRBV4-2; clone size: many; J gene: TRBJ2-7; D gene: TRBD2; CDR3 DNA: TGTGCCAGCAGCCAAGGGACTAGCGGCCCCTTTGCCTACGAGCAGTACTTC; CDR3 protein: CASSQGTSGPFAYEQYF
V gene: TRBV28; clone size: few; J gene: TRBJ1-2; D gene: NA; CDR3 DNA: TGTGCCAGCAGTTTCGACAGCTATGGCTACACCTTC; CDR3 protein: CASSFDSYGYTF
V gene: TRBV18; clone size: NA; J gene: TRBJ2-7; D gene: TRBD2; CDR3 DNA: TGTGCCAGCTCACCACCATCGGGACTAGCCACCTACGAGCAGTACTTC; CDR3 protein: CASSPPSGLATYEQYF
V gene: TRBV7-2; clone size: NA; J gene: TRBJ2-1; D gene: NA; CDR3 DNA: TGTGCCAGCAGTTATGACAGGAGCTCCTACAATGAGCAGTTCTTC; CDR3 protein: CASSYDRSSYNEQFF
V gene: TRBV7-2; clone size: NA; J gene: TRBJ2-3; D gene: NA; CDR3 DNA: TGTGCCAGCAGCTTAGTCTGGGGGGGCACAGATACGCAGTATTTT; CDR3 protein: CASSLVWGGTDTQYF
V gene: TRBV7-9; clone size: few; J gene: TRBJ2-1; D gene: NA; CDR3 DNA: TGTGCCAGCAGCTTATCGTCCCACAATGAGCAGTTCTTC; CDR3 protein: CASSLSSHNEQFF
V gene: TRBV6-1; clone size: NA; J gene: TRBJ2-7; D gene: TRBD2; CDR3 DNA: TGTGCCACCCCGGGACTAGCGGGGGGTTTGGACGAGCAGTACTTC; CDR3 protein: CATPGLAGGLDEQYF
V gene: TRBV7-3; clone size: NA; J gene: TRBJ2-3; D gene: NA; CDR3 DNA: TGTGCCAGCAGCTTAATCGGGGCAGATACGCAGTATTTT; CDR3 protein: CASSLIGADTQYF
V gene: TRBV9; clone size: once; J gene: TRBJ2-1; D gene: TRBD2; CDR3 DNA: TGTGCCAGCAGCGTCATAGCGGGAGGGTTATTCTATGAGCAGTTCTTC; CDR3 protein: CASSVIAGGLFYEQFF
V gene: TRBV7-2; clone size: NA; J gene: TRBJ2-7; D gene: TRBD1; CDR3 DNA: TGTGCCAGCAGCTCCCGGACAGGAGCCTCCTACGAGCAGTACTTC; CDR3 protein: CASSSRTGASYEQYF